These 10 T cell receptor delta chains share one sample of origin, sequenced in a study of gamma-delta T cells after stem cell transplantation. TCRdb used CATT to re-call clones from the RT-PCR reads. Here the sample spans thousands of delta-chain clones, 1.2% being singletons. What was sequenced was gamma-delta T cells. These receptors were taken from a human donor. It is not recorded whose cells these are; they may come from a transplant donor.

This clone was found a few times. TCRdb records a much larger clone's protein for this DNA, with a difference at residue 12 that likely arises from a read error; the protein given is the translation of the DNA. The gene calls are TRDV2 and TRDJ1; 13 bases match TRDD3. Germline CDR1 reads GEAIGNYY; CDR2 reads EKD. The CDR3 totals 18 residues. V was pared by 3 bases and J by 3 bases, with 12 bases of the junction left unmatched. DNA of the CDR3: TGTGCCTGTGACTACCTTACTGGGGGATACGAGAGGGCCGATAAACTCATCTTT. Its protein product is CACDYLTGGYERADKLIF.

This clone was recorded at least ten times. A far bigger clonotype differs at one base, so this is likely a read error. The rearrangement links TRDV2 to TRDJ1, with 11 bases matching TRDD3. Germline CDR1 is GEAIGNYY and CDR2 is EKD. CDR3 length equals 18 residues. J was trimmed by 2 bases and V by 3 bases; bases with no gene match: 13. This chain's CDR3 is CACDALRFLGDTTDKLIF. The CDR3 nucleotides read TGTGCCTGTGACGCCTTGCGTTTCTTGGGGGATACGACCGATAAACTCATCTTT.

This clone turned up a few times. A far larger clone lies a single base away; this is likely a read error. The same CDR3 can be traced to other DNA sequences in this sample. V and J are TRDV1 and TRDJ1; 9 nucleotides match TRDD3. The V gene's germline CDR1 is TSWWSYY and CDR2 QGS. The V gene end was trimmed by 0 bases and the J gene end by 2 bases; junction bases not matched to a gene: 25. This CDR3 is 23 amino acids long. As DNA, the CDR3 is TGTGCTCTTGGGGAACTCTTAGAGCCTTCTCAAAGACTGGGGGAGGTTGCTACCGATAAACTCATCTTT. Translation gives CALGELLEPSQRLGEVATDKLIF.

This clone was picked up a small number of times. A far larger clone is just one base off, so this is likely a read error. Distinct nucleotide sequences in the sample also encode this CDR3. The chain's CDR3 is CACDRLGDLEYTDKLIF. The CDR3 coding sequence is TGTGCCTGTGACAGGCTGGGGGACCTGGAGTACACCGATAAACTCATCTTT. The J gene is TRDJ1, the V gene TRDV2; TRDD3 matches at 8 bases. Per germline, CDR1 GEAIGNYY and CDR2 EKD. CDR3 size: 17 residues. The trim removed 2 bases at V and 0 bases at J, leaving 10 bases unmatched.

About this clone: A far larger clone is one nucleotide away, so this likely arose from a read error. This CDR3 is also generated by other DNA sequences in the sample. The CDR3 sequence: CACDPLGPYTDKLIF. CDR3 nucleotides: TGTGCCTGTGACCCCCTGGGTCCGTACACCGATAAACTCATCTTC. This sequence joins TRDV2 and TRDJ1; D perhaps matches TRDD3 (5 bases). CDR1 and CDR2 from the germline V gene are GEAIGNYY and EKD. This CDR3 is built from 15 residues.

Comments on this clone: Since a far larger clone is one base different, this is likely a read error. The same CDR3 can be traced to other DNA sequences in this sample. The chain recombines TRDV1 with TRDJ1; either TRDD2 or TRDD3 may supply D (5 bases each). CDR1 and CDR2 from the germline V gene are TSWWSYY and QGS. V was cut by 0 bases and J by 5 bases, with 25 bases left in between. The CDR3 is made up of 19 amino acids. The CDR3 coding sequence is TGTGCTCTTGGGGAACTTGGTCCTCCCTACGTTAGGGGAACTGATAAACTCATCTTT. Amino acid sequence: CALGELGPPYVRGTDKLIF.

This clone was seen a handful of times. This sequence is one base from a far larger clone and is likely a read error. Other DNA sequences in the same sample also yield this CDR3. The CDR3 sequence: CACDPVAGGYASRSKLIF. Written as DNA, the CDR3 is TGTGCCTGTGACCCCGTGGCTGGGGGATACGCGTCAAGGAGTAAACTTATCTTT. The gene calls are TRDV2 and TRDJ1; 12 bases line up with TRDD3. Per germline, CDR1 GEAIGNYY and CDR2 EKD. The CDR3 consists of 18 residues.

This clone was found a few times. TCRdb shows a much larger clone's protein in place of this DNA's translation, and the two differ at residue 18, likely through a read error; the protein shown is translated from the DNA. The CDR3 DNA is TGTGCTCTTGGGGAACTTACCCACGATTTGGGGGATACGAGGAATCGGAAACCCATCTTT. It is translated as CALGELTHDLGDTRNRKPIF. The rearrangement uses TRDV1 and TRDJ1, with 11 bases matching TRDD3. CDR1 and CDR2 (germline): TSWWSYY, QGS. The CDR3 consists of 20 residues.

This clone was detected only a few times. TCRdb lists the protein of a much larger clone for this DNA, which differs at residue 6, so this is likely a read error; the protein given here is translated from the DNA itself. The genes are TRDV2 and TRDJ2, with D maybe TRDD3 (6 bases). The CDR3 is made up of 16 amino acids. Trimming took off 1 base at V and 0 bases at J, with 11 bases between the two ends. Germline V CDR1 and CDR2: GEAIGNYY, EKD. The DNA of the CDR3 is TGTGCCTGTGACACACTTGGGGGGTCTTTGACAGCACAACTCTTCTTT. Amino acids: CACDTLGGSLTAQLFF.

Comments on this clone: It differs at one base from a far larger clone, so likely a read error. Other DNA variants within this sample encode the same CDR3. This chain connects TRDV2 to TRDJ1; 7 positions agree with TRDD3. The germline V gene encodes CDR1 GEAIGNYY and CDR2 EKD. Trimming took 0 bases from V and 5 from J; bases not matched to a gene: 23. The CDR3 is 20 residues long. The CDR3 DNA follows: TGTGCCTGTGACACCGTGATTGGGGGACCCCGTCGGGGGTCCGGAGATAAACTCATCTTT. Protein: CACDTVIGGPRRGSGDKLIF.